Below, one T cell receptor (beta chain) is given with its context. The antigen remains undetermined. This sample includes further DNA sequences coding for the same CDR3. The source of the sample is a study of T cell responses to AZD1222 COVID-19 vaccine. TCRdb's table, derived via immunoSEQ multiplex PCR, lists solely in-frame clones and lacks some. The sample lists 200,000 to 250,000 clones, just over 90% seen once, with around 1% in the top ten. Overall study results and limits: Repertoires were sampled only after the peak T cell response. CD4 TCRs covered the whole spike, strongest at regions 160-218 and 743-854. The breadth and depth of Spike-specific TCRs increased once two AZD1222 doses had been given.

This sequence was found in an adult in good health. The input for sequencing was peripheral blood, taken on day 0 of MenACWY control vaccination.

The CDR3 here is CASSPGYYGYTF. As DNA, the CDR3 is TGTGCCAGCAGCCCCGGGTACTATGGCTACACCTTC. The chain couples TRBV7-9 to TRBJ1-2; the D is unclear. In germline, CDR1 is SEHNR, CDR2 FQNEAQ (reference sequence). This CDR3 spans 12 amino acids. The V end was cut by 5 bases, the J end by 3 bases, with 7 bases between.